This entry describes one T cell receptor beta chain. The data belong to a study of blood T cell repertoires in COVID-19. Study summary: COVID-19 samples, acute and convalescent, were from the United States, Italy and Spain.

Trimming shortened V by 0 bases and J by 11 bases, and 20 bases separated the two germline ends. This CDR3 region has 16 residues. Germline CDR1 and CDR2: MNHNS and SASEGT. As processed by the authors: How many nucleated cells were present was estimated from reference gene primer amplification. Sequenced by immunoSEQ multiplex PCR; TCRdb stores in-frame clones only, minus some. V and J calls and clone size follow that table, whereas D and trimming were derived from the DNA. In the table there are roughly 220,000 clones, roughly four fifths of which are singletons. Participants' reported clinical history set cohort assignment.

Sequencing was performed on PBMCs or T cells enriched from blood (not recorded which). This receptor was identified in a woman in her thirties or forties with acute COVID-19. The genes are TRBV6-1 and TRBJ1-5, with D hard to call. This chain's CDR3 is CASSEAFMSAASAQHF. DNA of the CDR3: TGTGCCAGCAGTGAAGCTTTCATGTCCGCGGCATCAGCCCAGCATTTT.